A single T cell receptor beta chain is shown here with its context. The target antigen is unknown. The data stem from a study of CD8+CD57+ T cells in acquired aplastic anemia. In the study overall: Isolated CD4+ and CD8+ cells, once sorted, yielded DNA averaging approximately 3 ug. Study conclusions and caveats: Patients had around 28 CD8+ CDR3 sequences in common with controls (the shared set).

The template for TCR beta VDJ and CDR3 sequence profiling was genomic DNA. TCRdb reprocessed the reads via MiXCR and lists one record per CDR3 protein. Of around 180,000 distinct CDR3 sequences listed, over 60% were seen once; the top ten hold just over 45%. This clonotype originated in a human donor with severe aplastic anemia or a healthy control (not recorded which). The source material was sorted CD4+, CD8+, or CD8+CD57+ T cells (not recorded which) from PBMCs.

Here the CDR3 DNA reads TGCAGCGTTCTGTCCCTCGATCCCTACGAGCAGTACTTC. This codes for CSVLSLDPYEQYF. The rearrangement uses TRBV29-1 and TRBJ2-7; D not certain. Trimming cost V 5 bases and J 2 bases, with 13 bases left between them. This CDR3 region has 13 residues. Germline V gives CDR1 SQVTM, CDR2 ANQGSEA.